This T cell receptor beta chain was recorded in a study of long-term antiretroviral therapy in people with HIV. Study-level information: The earliest samples predate the 2015 immediate-ART recommendation by about a decade.

Germline-derived CDR1 and CDR2 are SGHTA and FQGTGA. This CDR3 spans 13 amino acids. V lost 5 bases to trimming and J lost 6 bases, with 8 bases between them. This clone turned up a few times. The study used samples holding roughly 0.95-11 million cryopreserved PBMC before DNA extraction. Running of the v3.0 immunoSEQ assay took place at survey level. Per-sample TRB depth target: 40,000-50,000 T-cell genomes. Generated by immunoSEQ multiplex PCR, the TCRdb table keeps only in-frame clones and is missing some. This table has tens of thousands of clones, nearly 95% appearing once. The chain combines TRBV7-3 with TRBJ1-6; possible D gene TRBD1, 5 bases. The sequence was collected from a woman aged 50 to 65 with HIV. The sample consisted of unsorted PBMCs, taken 3.7 years after starting antiretroviral therapy. The CDR3 bases are TGTGCCAGCAGCCCAGGGACTAATTCACCCCTCCACTTT. Its translation is CASSPGTNSPLHF.